This T cell receptor (beta chain) was captured by sequencing in a study of monozygotic twins with inflammatory bowel disease. Study-level findings and limits: Immunosuppressive treatment differences may have increased patient repertoire variability. The authors could not tell different T cell subtypes apart. No repertoire similarity difference was seen between concordant and discordant twins; power was possibly limited.

Points on this clonotype: Its cognate antigen is unknown.

TCRdb reanalyzed the 5' RACE reads and collapses them to one entry per CDR3 protein, without DNA. The specimen's table records 200,000 to 250,000 distinct CDR3 sequences. Looked up from germline, CDR1 is SGHRS and CDR2 is YFSETQ. This CDR3 contains 15 residues. Source material: blood. The genes are TRBV5-1 and TRBJ2-3; the TCRdb D gene call, TRBD2, has no DNA to confirm it. This TCR was sampled from a human donor with ulcerative colitis or Crohn's disease, or a healthy co-twin of an affected twin (not recorded which). CDR3 sequence: CASSPARTRTDTQYF. Drawing the rest from reference TRBV5-1 and TRBJ2-3, the complete variable domain is KAGVTQTPRYLIKTRGQQVTLSCSPISGHRSVSWYQQTPGQGLQFLFEYFSETQRNKGNFPGRFSGRQFSNSRSEMNVSTLELGDSALYLCASSPARTRTDTQYFGPGTRLTVL.